Below, 29 T cell receptor beta chains from the same sample are listed, as sequenced in a study of cytotoxic CD8 clonotypes in ibrutinib-treated CLL. Clones were sequenced by immunoSEQ multiplex PCR, and TCRdb holds only the in-frame ones, with some missing. In the table there are roughly 29,000 clones, around 60% of which are singletons. The source material was PBMCs, sampled before ibrutinib treatment. All receptors come from a human donor with chronic lymphocytic leukemia.

This chain connects TRBV7-2 to TRBJ2-1; possible D gene TRBD2, 5 bases. V dropped 8 bases and J dropped 4 bases, with 12 bases sitting between them. Per the germline V gene, CDR1 is SGHTA and CDR2 is FQGNSA. This CDR3 has 13 amino acids. CDR3: CASGPRGYNEQFF. Written as DNA, the CDR3 is TGTGCCAGCGGGCCCCGGGGTTACAATGAGCAGTTCTTC.

The chain recombines TRBV18 with TRBJ1-1, with a possible D match to TRBD1 (5 bases). Trimming stripped 4 bases from V and 0 bases from J, with 9 bases between. The CDR3 runs 14 residues. Germline values: CDR1 KGHSH, CDR2 LQKENI. The CDR3 reads CASSLSGLNTEAFF. DNA of the CDR3: TGTGCCAGCTCACTTTCGGGGCTGAACACTGAAGCTTTCTTT.

This clone was recorded only once. The chain recombines TRBV4-2 with TRBJ2-5, with a tentative D call TRBD2 (6 bases). Germline V CDR1 and CDR2: LGHNA, YNFKEQ. Trimming pared 3 bases from V and 4 bases from J, leaving 9 bases between. This CDR3 has 13 residues. CDR3 residues: CASSQRRGETQYF. CDR3 coding DNA: TGTGCCAGCAGCCAGAGGAGGGGAGAGACCCAGTACTTC.

By share of the sample, this clone is medium-sized. The V call is TRBV7-3, the J call TRBJ2-1; D is possibly TRBD2 (5 bases). Germline CDR1 SGHTA, CDR2 FQGTGA. The V gene lost 2 bases and the J gene lost 7 bases, with 12 bases spanning the gap. The CDR3 contains 14 residues. CDR3 in amino acids: CASSLSPSLNEQFF. The CDR3 DNA reads as TGTGCCAGCAGCTTATCCCCTAGCCTAAATGAGCAGTTCTTC.

This chain connects TRBV29-1 to TRBJ1-2, with TRBD1 matching over 7 bases. CDR3 length equals 16 residues. Germline V gives CDR1 SQVTM, CDR2 ANQGSEA. The V gene end was trimmed by 0 bases and the J gene end by 5 bases; junction bases not matched to a gene: 12. The chain's CDR3 is CSVEDQATGRIYGYTF. CDR3 DNA: TGCAGCGTTGAAGATCAGGCGACAGGGAGGATATATGGCTACACCTTC.

The chain has TRBV28 and TRBJ1-1, with 7 bases fitting TRBD1. V was pared by 5 bases and J by 5 bases, with 8 bases of the junction left unmatched. CDR1 and CDR2 from the germline V gene are MDHEN and SYDVKM. This CDR3 is 14 amino acids long. CDR3 sequence reads: CASSLRQGGTEAFF. In nucleotides, the CDR3 is TGTGCCAGCAGTCTCCGACAGGGAGGGACTGAAGCTTTCTTT.

The V gene is TRBV4-1, the J gene TRBJ2-7; TRBD2 matches at 9 bases. The trim removed 5 bases at V and 3 bases at J, leaving 8 bases unmatched. Germline lookup yields CDR1 MGHRA and CDR2 YSYEKL. The CDR3 runs to 15 residues. DNA of the CDR3: TGCGCCAGCAGCTACGTCGGACTAGCGAGCTACGAGCAGTACTTC. It codes for CASSYVGLASYEQYF.

This chain uses TRBV10-3 with TRBJ2-3, with 8 bases identical to TRBD1. Germline V gene lookup returns CDR1 ENHRY and CDR2 SYGVKD. CDR3 size: 15 residues. V was pared by 4 bases and J by 5 bases, with 8 bases of the junction left unmatched. In DNA, the CDR3 is TGTGCCATCAGTGGGGGGCAGGGGGCACTAGATACGCAGTATTTT. As protein: CAISGGQGALDTQYF.

The rearrangement uses TRBV4-1 and TRBJ1-6, with 7 positions matching TRBD1. CDR3 length equals 15 residues. The ends lost 3 bases at V and 2 bases at J; junction bases unmatched: 1. The germline V gene has CDR1 MGHRA and CDR2 YSYEKL. CDR3 amino acids: CASSHGQAYNSPLHF. The DNA of the CDR3 is TGCGCCAGCAGCCACGGACAGGCCTATAATTCACCCCTCCACTTT.

The genes are TRBV7-8 and TRBJ1-2; D is ambiguous. Trimming left V 1 base short and J 1 base short, with 16 bases between. The germline V gene has CDR1 SGHVS and CDR2 FQNEAQ. The CDR3 extends over 17 amino acids. This CDR3 reads CASSLDPVRAGNYGYTF. Written as DNA, the CDR3 is TGTGCCAGCAGCTTAGATCCAGTCCGGGCGGGTAACTATGGCTACACCTTC.

The gene calls are TRBV4-3 and TRBJ2-1; D possibly corresponds to TRBD2 (5 bases). Germline values: CDR1 LGHNA, CDR2 YSLEER. This CDR3 contains 15 residues. Trimming pared 4 bases from V and 4 bases from J, leaving 14 bases between. CDR3 in DNA: TGCGCCAGCAGCCGGGAAATAGCGATGTACAATGAGCAGTTCTTC. Amino acid sequence: CASSREIAMYNEQFF.

This clone has more than one count but fewer than ten. V is TRBV7-9 and J is TRBJ1-4; D gene unclear. This CDR3 has 18 amino acids. Germline-derived CDR1 and CDR2 are SEHNR and FQNEAQ (reference sequence). The V end lost 6 bases, the J end lost 3 bases, and 23 bases lay between the germline ends. CDR3 nucleotide sequence: TGTGCCAGCAGTTATGCACGCGGGGTCGGGGTTGCTAATGAAAAACTGTTTTTT. This translates into CASSYARGVGVANEKLFF.

A few counts support this clone. The V gene is TRBV11-3, the J gene TRBJ2-4, with D unresolved. This CDR3 is 15 amino acids long. The germline V gene encodes CDR1 SGHNT and CDR2 YENEEA. Trimming removed 0 bases from V and 2 bases from J, with 8 bases in between. DNA for the CDR3: TGTGCCAGCAGCTTAGAATCTGGATCCAAAAACATTCAGTACTTC. Encoded protein: CASSLESGSKNIQYF.

Here the CDR3 reads CASSRSTGDEQFF. In DNA form, the CDR3 reads TGTGCCAGCTCACGAAGTACGGGCGATGAGCAGTTCTTC. The J gene is TRBJ2-1, the V gene TRBV18; D not certain. CDR3 length: 13 residues. The V end was cut by 4 bases, the J end by 8 bases, with 12 bases between. The germline V gene encodes CDR1 KGHSH and CDR2 LQKENI.

The V call is TRBV2, the J call TRBJ2-1; possible D gene TRBD2, 6 bases. The CDR3 is 12 residues long. From germline, CDR1 is SNHLY and CDR2 FYNNEI. Trimming stripped 5 bases from V and 10 bases from J, with 12 bases between. CDR3 amino acids: CASSRTIGEQFF. DNA for the CDR3: TGTGCCAGCAGTCGGACTATCGGGGAGCAGTTCTTC.

This clone was observed a handful of times. The chain joins TRBV6-1 to TRBJ1-5, with TRBD1 matching 7 bases. Trimming took 5 bases from V and 7 from J; bases not matched to a gene: 11. Germline values: CDR1 MNHNS, CDR2 SASEGT. There are 15 residues in the CDR3. The CDR3 bases are TGTGCCAGCAGTACAAAGCGACAGGGTGCGCAGCCCCAGCATTTT. This translates into CASSTKRQGAQPQHF.

A few counts support this clone. This chain joins TRBV9 and TRBJ2-2; no clear D. Trimming removed 0 bases from V and 4 bases from J, with 4 bases in between. The germline gives CDR1 SGDLS, CDR2 YYNGEE. The CDR3 extends over 13 amino acids. The CDR3: CASSVEGTGELFF. CDR3 in DNA: TGTGCCAGCAGCGTAGAGGGCACCGGGGAGCTGTTTTTT.

The J gene is TRBJ1-1, the V gene TRBV28; D ambiguous. The V gene lost 6 bases and the J gene lost 0 bases, with 11 bases spanning the gap. This CDR3 has 14 residues. Per the germline V gene, CDR1 is MDHEN and CDR2 is SYDVKM. CDR3 coding DNA: TGTGCCAGCAGCCCACCCCGGGTGAACACTGAAGCTTTCTTT. Translating it yields CASSPPRVNTEAFF.

A note on this clone: The germline gene is not matched at one end of the junction; a read error may be the cause. The chain uses TRBV19 and TRBJ2-2, with 8 bases that match TRBD1. Germline loops: CDR1 LNHDA, CDR2 SQIVND (reference sequence). This CDR3 is built from 16 residues. CDR3 loop: CASSNYSTGDDGELVF. The CDR3 bases are TGTGCCAGTAGTAACTACTCGACAGGGGATGACGGGGAGCTGGTTTTT.

This sequence joins TRBV19 and TRBJ1-5, with D possibly matching TRBD1 (6 bases). The length of the CDR3 is 14 residues. Trimming left V 3 bases short and J 5 bases short, with 11 bases between. CDR1 is LNHDA, CDR2 SQIVND, per germline (reference sequence). The CDR3 DNA reads as TGTGCCAGTAGTATGAGGGACACCTATCAGCCCCAGCATTTT. Amino acid sequence: CASSMRDTYQPQHF. Supplemented by reference TRBV19 and TRBJ1-5, the full variable domain reads DGGITQSPKYLFRKEGQNVTLSCEQNLNHDAMYWYRQDPGQGLRLIYYSQIVNDFQKGDIAEGYSVSREKKESFPLTVTSAQKNPTAFYLCASSMRDTYQPQHFGDGTRLSIL.

This clone occurred a few times. CDR3 in amino acids: CASIIRRGGTSTDTQYF. CDR3 DNA: TGTGCCAGCATCATCCGGCGCGGGGGAACTAGCACAGATACGCAGTATTTT. The chain employs TRBV2 and TRBJ2-3; 7 nucleotides line up with TRBD2. Germline V gene data show CDR1 as SNHLY and CDR2 as FYNNEI. Unmatched junction bases numbered 13, after V lost 7 bases and J lost 0 bases. The CDR3 runs 17 residues.

The chain carries TRBV6-1 and TRBJ1-1, with 9 nucleotides matching TRBD1. CDR1 is MNHNS, CDR2 SASEGT, per germline. Trimming cost V 2 bases and J 0 bases; bases outside gene matches: 7. This CDR3 is 17 amino acids long. The CDR3 sequence is CASSERGQGRMNTEAFF. CDR3 DNA: TGTGCCAGCAGTGAAAGGGGACAGGGCCGTATGAACACTGAAGCTTTCTTT.

The chain couples TRBV6-1 to TRBJ2-5, with a weak D call TRBD2 (6 bases). The germline V gene encodes CDR1 MNHNS and CDR2 SASEGT. With 6 bases removed from V and 2 bases from J, the gap between germline ends came to 10 bases. There are 13 residues in the CDR3. CDR3 nucleotides: TGTGCCAGCAGGGAGGGTGGGCAAGAGACCCAGTACTTC. As protein: CASREGGQETQYF.

The chain employs TRBV10-3 and TRBJ2-3; 7 nucleotides agree with TRBD2. Germline CDR1 reads ENHRY; CDR2 reads SYGVKD. V gave up 8 bases and J gave up 1 base; unmatched junction bases: 6. This CDR3 contains 14 residues. In nucleotides, the CDR3 is TGTGCCATCGGGGCGGGAGTGGGCACAGATACGCAGTATTTT. It yields the protein CAIGAGVGTDTQYF.

CDR3 coding DNA: TGTGCCAGCAGCCAAGTTCATAGGTCTGATAACTATGGCTACACCTTC. Protein: CASSQVHRSDNYGYTF. The chain recombines TRBV4-2 with TRBJ1-2; the D is unclear. CDR1 and CDR2 (germline): LGHNA, YNFKEQ. This CDR3 has 16 amino acids. With 1 base removed from V and 1 base from J, the gap between germline ends came to 13 bases.

The CDR3 reads CASWNRGWNTEAFF. The DNA of the CDR3 is TGTGCCAGCTGGAACAGGGGGTGGAACACTGAAGCTTTCTTT. The genes are TRBV28 and TRBJ1-1, with 8 bases matching TRBD1. J was trimmed by 1 base and V by 8 bases; bases with no gene match: 6. This CDR3 comprises 14 residues. Per germline, CDR1 MDHEN and CDR2 SYDVKM.

The gene calls are TRBV9 and TRBJ1-4, with 10 bases identical to TRBD1. From germline, CDR1 is SGDLS and CDR2 YYNGEE. The length of the CDR3 is 16 residues. With 3 bases clipped from V and 6 bases from J, the junction kept 8 bases outside the gene matches. The CDR3 region is CASSARQGAGDEKLFF. The CDR3 DNA is TGTGCCAGCAGCGCCCGACAGGGGGCGGGCGATGAAAAACTGTTTTTT.

This clone was detected a few times. J is TRBJ1-5 and V is TRBV4-1; TRBD1 aligns across 8 bases. This CDR3 is built from 15 residues. Germline CDR1 is MGHRA and CDR2 is YSYEKL. Trimming at V came to 0 bases and at J to 5 bases, leaving 3 bases not matched to a gene. CDR3 sequence: CASSQDWTGHQPQHF. Written as DNA, the CDR3 is TGCGCCAGCAGCCAAGATTGGACAGGGCATCAGCCCCAGCATTTT.

The rearrangement joins TRBV5-1 to TRBJ1-5, with no clear D. The CDR3 runs to 15 residues. V lost 1 base, J lost 5 bases, and 13 bases lay in between. Germline CDR1 SGHRS, CDR2 YFSETQ. The CDR3 sequence is CASSLKGEPDQPQHF. The CDR3 DNA is TGCGCCAGCAGCTTGAAGGGCGAACCTGATCAGCCCCAGCATTTT. Complete variable domain (other parts from reference TRBV5-1 and TRBJ1-5): KAGVTQTPRYLIKTRGQQVTLSCSPISGHRSVSWYQQTPGQGLQFLFEYFSETQRNKGNFPGRFSGRQFSNSRSEMNVSTLELGDSALYLCASSLKGEPDQPQHFGDGTRLSIL.